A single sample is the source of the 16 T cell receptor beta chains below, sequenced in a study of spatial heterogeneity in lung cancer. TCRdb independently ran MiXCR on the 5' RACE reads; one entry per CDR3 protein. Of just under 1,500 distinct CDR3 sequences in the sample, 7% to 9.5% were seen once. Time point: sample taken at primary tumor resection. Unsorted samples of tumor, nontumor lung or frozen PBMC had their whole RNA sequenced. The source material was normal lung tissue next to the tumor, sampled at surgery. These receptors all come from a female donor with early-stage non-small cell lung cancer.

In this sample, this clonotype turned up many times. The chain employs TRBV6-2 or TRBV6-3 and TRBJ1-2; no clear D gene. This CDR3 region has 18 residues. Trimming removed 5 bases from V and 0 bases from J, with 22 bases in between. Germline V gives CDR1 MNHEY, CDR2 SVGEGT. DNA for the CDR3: TGTGCCAGCAGTCGCGCGAAAGGAGTCGCCGACTCTAACTATGGCTACACCTTC. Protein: CASSRAKGVADSNYGYTF.

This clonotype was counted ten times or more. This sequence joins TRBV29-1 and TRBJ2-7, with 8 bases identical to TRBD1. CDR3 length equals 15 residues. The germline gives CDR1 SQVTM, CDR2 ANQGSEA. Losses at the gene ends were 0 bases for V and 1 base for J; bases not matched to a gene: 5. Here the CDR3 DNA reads TGCAGCGTTGAAGAATGGGACAGGCGATCCTACGAGCAGTACTTC. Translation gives CSVEEWDRRSYEQYF.

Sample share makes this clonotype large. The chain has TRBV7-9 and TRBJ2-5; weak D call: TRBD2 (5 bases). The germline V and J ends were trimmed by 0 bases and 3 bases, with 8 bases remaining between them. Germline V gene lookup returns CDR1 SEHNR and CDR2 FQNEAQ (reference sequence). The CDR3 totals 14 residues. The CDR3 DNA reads TGTGCCAGCAGCTTAGCCGGACTGGAAGAGACCCAGTACTTC. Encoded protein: CASSLAGLEETQYF.

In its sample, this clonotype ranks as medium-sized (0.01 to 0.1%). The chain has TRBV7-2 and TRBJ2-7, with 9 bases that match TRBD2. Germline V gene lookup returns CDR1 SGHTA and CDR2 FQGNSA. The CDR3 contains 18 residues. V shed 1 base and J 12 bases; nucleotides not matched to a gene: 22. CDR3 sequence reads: CASSLVGRRREGLEGLYF. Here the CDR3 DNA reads TGTGCCAGCAGCTTAGTGGGCCGAAGGCGGGAGGGCCTAGAGGGCCTGTACTTC.

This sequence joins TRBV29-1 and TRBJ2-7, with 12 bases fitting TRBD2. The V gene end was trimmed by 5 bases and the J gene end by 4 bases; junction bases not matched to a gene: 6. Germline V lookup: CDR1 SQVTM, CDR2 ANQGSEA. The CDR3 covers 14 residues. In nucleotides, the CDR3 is TGCAGCGTTCGTACTAGCGGGAGGCGGTACGAGCAGTACTTC. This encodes CSVRTSGRRYEQYF.

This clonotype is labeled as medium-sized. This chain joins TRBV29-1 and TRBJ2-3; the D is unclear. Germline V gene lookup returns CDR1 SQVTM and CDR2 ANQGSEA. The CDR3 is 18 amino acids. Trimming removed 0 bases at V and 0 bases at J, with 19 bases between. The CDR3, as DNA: TGCAGCGTTGAAGAGGGCCCTGTCGGACCGCTTAGCACAGATACGCAGTATTTT. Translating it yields CSVEEGPVGPLSTDTQYF.

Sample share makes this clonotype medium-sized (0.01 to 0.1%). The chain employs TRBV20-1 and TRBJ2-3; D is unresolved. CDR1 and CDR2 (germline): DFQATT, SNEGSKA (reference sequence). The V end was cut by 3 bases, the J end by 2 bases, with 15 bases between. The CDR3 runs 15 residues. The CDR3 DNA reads TGCAGTGCTAGTAACCCCCGCGTGGCCACAGATACGCAGTATTTT. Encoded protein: CSASNPRVATDTQYF.

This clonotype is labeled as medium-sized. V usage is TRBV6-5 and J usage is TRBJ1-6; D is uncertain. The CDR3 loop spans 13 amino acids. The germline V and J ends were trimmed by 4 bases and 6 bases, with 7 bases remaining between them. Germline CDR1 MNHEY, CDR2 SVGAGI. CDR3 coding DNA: TGTGCCAGCAGTTTCGAGCCTAATTCACCCCTCCACTTT. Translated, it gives CASSFEPNSPLHF.

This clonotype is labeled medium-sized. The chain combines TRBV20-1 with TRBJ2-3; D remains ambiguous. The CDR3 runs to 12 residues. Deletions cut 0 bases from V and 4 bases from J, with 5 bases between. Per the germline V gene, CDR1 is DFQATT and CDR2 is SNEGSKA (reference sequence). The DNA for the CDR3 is TGCAGTGCTAGAGATCATGCAGATACGCAGTATTTT. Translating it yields CSARDHADTQYF.

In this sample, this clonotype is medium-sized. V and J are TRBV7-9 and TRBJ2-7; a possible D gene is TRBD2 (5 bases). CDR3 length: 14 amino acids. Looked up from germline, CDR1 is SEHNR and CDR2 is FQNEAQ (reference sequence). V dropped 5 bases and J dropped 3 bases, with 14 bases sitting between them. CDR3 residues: CASSPTGWGYEQYF. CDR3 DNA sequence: TGTGCCAGCAGCCCCACGGGGTGGGGCTACGAGCAGTACTTC. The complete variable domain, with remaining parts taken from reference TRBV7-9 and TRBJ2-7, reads DTGVSQNPRHKITKRGQNVTFRCDPISEHNRLYWYRQTLGQGPEFLTYFQNEAQLEKSRLLSDRFSAERPKGSFSTLEIQRTEQGDSAMYLCASSPTGWGYEQYFGPGTRLTVT.

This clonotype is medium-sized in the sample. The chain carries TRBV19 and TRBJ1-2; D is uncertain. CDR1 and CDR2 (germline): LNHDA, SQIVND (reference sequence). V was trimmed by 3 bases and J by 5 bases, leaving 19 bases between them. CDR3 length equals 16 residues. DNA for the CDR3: TGTGCCAGTAGTATGGATATGCAGGCCCCGCTTTATGGCTACACCTTC. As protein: CASSMDMQAPLYGYTF.

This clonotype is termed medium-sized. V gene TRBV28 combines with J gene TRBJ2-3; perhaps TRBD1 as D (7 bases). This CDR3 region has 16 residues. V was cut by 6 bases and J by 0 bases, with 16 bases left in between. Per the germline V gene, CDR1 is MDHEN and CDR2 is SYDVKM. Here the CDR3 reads CASSRGVRASTDTQYF. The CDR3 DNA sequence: TGTGCCAGCAGCAGGGGGGTTAGGGCCAGCACAGATACGCAGTATTTT.

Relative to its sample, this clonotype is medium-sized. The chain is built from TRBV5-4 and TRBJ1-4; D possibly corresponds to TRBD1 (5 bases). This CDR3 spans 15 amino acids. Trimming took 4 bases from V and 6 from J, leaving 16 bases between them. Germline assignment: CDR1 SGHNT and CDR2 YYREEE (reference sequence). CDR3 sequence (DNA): TGTGCCAGCAGCGGGGGAGGCGTCGGAGATGAAAAACTGTTTTTT. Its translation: CASSGGGVGDEKLFF.

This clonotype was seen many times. This CDR3 reads CSAPRSVTTGELFF. CDR3 nucleotides: TGCAGTGCTCCCCGGTCGGTCACCACCGGGGAGCTGTTTTTT. The rearrangement joins TRBV20-1 to TRBJ2-2, with D unresolved. CDR3 length: 14 amino acids. The V and J ends lost 5 bases and 4 bases respectively, with 14 bases between them. Germline assignment: CDR1 DFQATT and CDR2 SNEGSKA (reference sequence).

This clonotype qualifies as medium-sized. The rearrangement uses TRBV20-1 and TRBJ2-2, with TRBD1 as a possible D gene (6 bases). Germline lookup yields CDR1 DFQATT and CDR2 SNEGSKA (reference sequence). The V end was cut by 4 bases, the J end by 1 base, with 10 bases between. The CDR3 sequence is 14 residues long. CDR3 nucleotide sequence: TGCAGTGCTATCAAGACAGGGAACACCGGGGAGCTGTTTTTT. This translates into CSAIKTGNTGELFF.

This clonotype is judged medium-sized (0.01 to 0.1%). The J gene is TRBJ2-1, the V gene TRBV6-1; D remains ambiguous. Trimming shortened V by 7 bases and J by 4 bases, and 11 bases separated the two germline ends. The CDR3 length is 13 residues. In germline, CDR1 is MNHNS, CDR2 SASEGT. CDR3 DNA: TGTGCCAGCATGAATCTCGGGTACAATGAGCAGTTCTTC. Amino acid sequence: CASMNLGYNEQFF.